Listed here are 27 T cell receptor beta chains from one sample, sequenced in a study of regulatory T cells in long-lasting Graves disease. CDR3-region Arm-PCR and iRepertoire HTBI primers produced the TCR beta libraries. From the multiplex PCR reads, TCRdb called clonotypes with MiXCR, one entry per CDR3 protein. This sample carries fewer than 650,000 distinct CDR3 sequences, roughly 15% of them seen once, and the ten largest clones take approximately 20%. This sample's time point: newly diagnosed GD, antithyroid drugs for less than 3 months. Preparation of the TCR library used RNA extracted from PBMCs. In addition, the sample was reused for a study of T cells in Graves' hyperthyroidism and ophthalmopathy.

This material consisted of peripheral blood mononuclear cells (PBMCs), taken at new diagnosis, from a patient treated with antithyroid drugs. The receptor set was obtained from a woman in her twenties or thirties with Graves disease.

This clonotype has more than one count but fewer than ten. The V gene is TRBV19, the J gene TRBJ2-5; TRBD2 is a possible D gene (5 bases). The CDR3 sequence is 12 residues long. Germline V gene sequence: CDR1 LNHDA, CDR2 SQIVND (reference sequence). The V gene lost 5 bases and the J gene lost 5 bases, with 9 bases spanning the gap. The chain's CDR3 is CASSVGSETQYF. The CDR3 DNA follows: TGTGCCAGTAGTGTAGGGAGCGAGACCCAGTACTTC.

The chain is built from TRBV5-4 and TRBJ2-3; D may be TRBD2 (5 bases). The CDR3 has 15 residues. The germline V gene has CDR1 SGHNT and CDR2 YYREEE (reference sequence). V was pared by 3 bases and J by 2 bases, with 13 bases between. CDR3 protein: CASSSPSGLTDTQYF. The CDR3 DNA reads TGTGCCAGCAGCTCCCCCAGCGGACTCACAGATACGCAGTATTTT.

About this clonotype itself: One end of the junction fails to match germline, which may point to a read error. The gene calls are TRBV28 and TRBJ2-7, with a tentative D call TRBD2 (6 bases). The CDR3 length is 14 residues. The germline V gene encodes CDR1 MDHEN and CDR2 SYDVKM. CDR3 amino acids: CASSPRLVDYGQYF. CDR3 bases: TGTGCCAGCAGCCCAAGACTAGTAGACTACGGGCAGTACTTC.

CDR3 DNA: TGTGCCAGCAGTACTCTTTTTCCCCCGACTGAAGCTTTCTTT. Translation gives CASSTLFPPTEAFF. The chain couples TRBV6-1 to TRBJ1-1, with no clear D. This CDR3 comprises 14 residues. CDR1 is MNHNS, CDR2 SASEGT, per germline. Trimming stripped 5 bases from V and 5 bases from J, with 15 bases between.

This clonotype was seen at least ten times. This chain connects TRBV28 to TRBJ2-7, with D maybe TRBD2 (5 bases). The germline gives CDR1 MDHEN, CDR2 SYDVKM. This CDR3 is 13 amino acids long. Trimming left V 7 bases short and J 5 bases short, with 15 bases between. CDR3: CASTQAREHEQYF. As DNA, the CDR3 is TGTGCCAGCACCCAAGCGAGGGAACACGAGCAGTACTTC.

CDR3 DNA: TGTGCCAGTAGTGTCTCTTATGGGACTCTTAACACTGAAGCTTTCTTT. Translating it yields CASSVSYGTLNTEAFF. J is TRBJ1-1 and V is TRBV19; D might be TRBD1 (5 bases). V was cut by 5 bases and J by 2 bases, with 18 bases left in between. The germline V gene encodes CDR1 LNHDA and CDR2 SQIVND (reference sequence). The CDR3 is 16 amino acids.

This clonotype was detected only a few times. At one end the junction does not follow the germline gene, possibly because of a read error. V usage is TRBV7-9 and J usage is TRBJ2-7; D assignment may be TRBD1 or TRBD2 (5 bases each). The CDR3 has 13 amino acids. Per germline, CDR1 SEHNR and CDR2 FQNEAQ (reference sequence). The CDR3 spells CTSSLGTGYEQYF. In nucleotides, the CDR3 is TGTACCAGCAGCTTAGGGACGGGCTACGAGCAGTACTTC.

This clonotype has only a few counts. The chain links TRBV6-5 to TRBJ2-3; maybe TRBD1 (6 bases). The V end was cut by 1 base, the J end by 7 bases, with 21 bases between. The CDR3 has 17 residues. Germline values: CDR1 MNHEY, CDR2 SVGAGI. The CDR3 region is CASSYYLLTDRWNTQYF. CDR3 nucleotides: TGTGCCAGCAGTTACTACCTCCTAACGGACAGATGGAATACGCAGTATTTT.

The sample holds many counts of this clonotype. J is TRBJ1-5 and V is TRBV28; no clear D. Germline V CDR1 and CDR2: MDHEN, SYDVKM. V gave up 3 bases and J gave up 6 bases, with 12 bases separating them. The CDR3 is 14 amino acids. The DNA for the CDR3 is TGTGCCAGCAGTTTTCGGGCCGGGAGTCAGCCCCAGCATTTT. Protein product: CASSFRAGSQPQHF.

A few counts support this clonotype. This chain links TRBV15 with TRBJ2-7; 8 bases align to TRBD2. The V and J ends lost 0 bases and 2 bases, in that order; junction bases with no gene match: 6. Germline CDR1 LNHNV, CDR2 YYDKDF (reference sequence). The CDR3 runs 16 residues. CDR3 sequence reads: CATSRDFSAGAYEQYF. The CDR3 coding sequence is TGTGCCACCAGCAGAGATTTTTCAGCGGGAGCCTACGAGCAGTACTTC.

This clonotype has a count of ten or more. V and J are TRBV6-2 or TRBV6-3 and TRBJ2-7; D is possibly TRBD1 (6 bases). CDR1 MNHEY and CDR2 SVGEGT come from the germline V gene. There are 15 residues in the CDR3. V lost 4 bases and J lost 3, with 16 bases in between. The CDR3 nucleotides read TGTGCCAGCAGTTTTCTCGGACAGACGGGCTACGAGCAGTACTTC. Translation gives CASSFLGQTGYEQYF.

This chain uses TRBV6-5 with TRBJ2-1, with 14 bases that match TRBD2. Looked up from germline, CDR1 is MNHEY and CDR2 is SVGAGI. With V trimmed by 4 bases and J by 7 bases, 6 bases remained unmatched. There are 16 residues in the CDR3. CDR3 sequence reads: CASSSPGTSGRNEQFF. For the CDR3, the DNA is TGTGCCAGCAGTTCTCCCGGGACTAGCGGGAGAAATGAGCAGTTCTTC.

This clonotype was detected only a few times. V usage is TRBV6-2 or TRBV6-3 and J usage is TRBJ2-1; tentatively, D is TRBD1 or TRBD2 (6 bases each). Germline V gene data show CDR1 as MNHEY and CDR2 as SVGEGT. This CDR3 has 15 amino acids. V lost 7 bases to trimming and J lost 1 base, with 14 bases between them. The CDR3 DNA is TGTGCCAGCACCAAGGGGGGAGTTTCCTACAATGAGCAGTTCTTC. The encoded protein is CASTKGGVSYNEQFF.

This clonotype was observed at least ten times. The chain links TRBV27 to TRBJ2-7; 7 bases align to TRBD1. From germline, CDR1 is MNHEY and CDR2 SMNVEV (reference sequence). V was pared by 5 bases and J by 2 bases, with 6 bases of the junction left unmatched. This CDR3 spans 14 amino acids. The CDR3 loop reads CASSVGTVTYEQYF. The CDR3 DNA follows: TGTGCCAGCAGTGTCGGGACAGTTACCTACGAGCAGTACTTC.

This clonotype occurred many times. The junction departs from germline at one end; a sequencing error may be responsible. The rearrangement joins TRBV28 to TRBJ2-7, with 8 bases aligning to TRBD1. The CDR3 has 14 amino acids. The germline CDR1 and CDR2 sequences are MDHEN and SYDVKM. The CDR3 DNA sequence: TGCGCCAGCAGCCTCCGACAGGGGACCTACGAGCAGTACTTC. The encoded protein is CASSLRQGTYEQYF. The variable domain in full, completed from reference TRBV28 and TRBJ2-7, reads DVKVTQSSRYLVKRTGEKVFLECVQDMDHENMFWYRQDPGLGLRLIYFSYDVKMKEKGDIPEGYSVSREKKERFSLILESASTNQTSMYLCASSLRQGTYEQYFGPGTRLTVT.

This clonotype has at least ten counts. The chain carries TRBV12-3 or TRBV12-4 and TRBJ2-7; 7 positions match TRBD1. CDR3 length equals 14 residues. The trim removed 3 bases at V and 4 bases at J, leaving 6 bases unmatched. CDR3 sequence (DNA): TGTGCCAGCAGTTTGTTGGGACAGAAGTACGAGCAGTACTTC. As protein: CASSLLGQKYEQYF.

This clonotype was counted at least ten times. At one of its ends the junction is not consistent with the germline gene, which may arise from a read error. This chain connects TRBV5-1 to TRBJ1-1; possible D gene TRBD1, 5 bases. The germline V gene encodes CDR1 SGHRS and CDR2 YFSETQ. The CDR3 runs 14 residues. CDR3 sequence reads: CASSSGRMNTEAFF. CDR3 nucleotide sequence: TGTGCCAGCAGTTCAGGGAGGATGAACACTGAAGCTTTCTTT.

This clonotype was picked up a small number of times. The chain uses TRBV24-1 and TRBJ2-3; 9 positions agree with TRBD1. This CDR3 region has 15 residues. Germline V gene lookup returns CDR1 KGHDR and CDR2 SFDVKD. After removal of 7 bases from V and 2 bases from J, the junction contained 6 bases not matched to a gene. CDR3 in amino acids: CATRKGTGNTDTQYF. DNA of the CDR3: TGTGCCACCAGAAAAGGGACAGGGAACACAGATACGCAGTATTTT.

A note on this clonotype: At one boundary the junction diverges from the germline segment, which might be a read error. V is TRBV12-3 or TRBV12-4 and J is TRBJ1-1; D is perhaps TRBD1 (6 bases). The CDR3 extends over 14 amino acids. Here the CDR3 reads CASSFSGGSTEASF. The CDR3 DNA follows: TGTGCCAGCAGTTTCTCTGGGGGCAGTACTGAAGCTTCCTTT.

V usage is TRBV20-1 and J usage is TRBJ2-7; TRBD2 agrees at 7 bases. The germline V gene encodes CDR1 DFQATT and CDR2 SNEGSKA (reference sequence). V trimming: 4 bases; J trimming: 4 bases; junction bases outside the gene matches: 10. The CDR3 is 14 residues long. Here the CDR3 reads CSAILSGGAYEQYF. The CDR3 DNA reads TGCAGTGCTATACTTTCGGGGGGAGCGTACGAGCAGTACTTC.

This clonotype occurred many times. The DNA for the CDR3 is TGTGCCAGCAGCGAACAGGGGGGTACTGAAGCTTTCTTT. Amino acid sequence: CASSEQGGTEAFF. V usage is TRBV11-2 and J usage is TRBJ1-1; 8 nucleotides line up with TRBD1. Germline V CDR1 and CDR2: SGHAT, FQNNGV. The CDR3 runs to 13 residues. The V and J ends lost 5 bases and 5 bases, in that order; junction bases with no gene match: 4. The full variable domain, rest sourced from reference TRBV11-2 and TRBJ1-1, is EAGVAQSPRYKIIEKRQSVAFWCNPISGHATLYWYQQILGQGPKLLIQFQNNGVVDDSQLPKDRFSAERLKGVDSTLKIQPAKLEDSAVYLCASSEQGGTEAFFGQGTRLTVV.

In its sample, this clonotype was seen a few times. The chain is built from TRBV6-1 and TRBJ1-2; the D is unclear. V gave up 6 bases and J gave up 7 bases, with 15 bases separating them. CDR1 MNHNS and CDR2 SASEGT come from the germline V gene. This CDR3 contains 13 residues. In nucleotides, the CDR3 is TGTGCCAGCAGCCCGGGTCCTCTGGGTGGCTACACCTTC. This sequence encodes CASSPGPLGGYTF.

This chain links TRBV12-3 or TRBV12-4 with TRBJ2-3, with D perhaps TRBD1 (5 bases). The CDR3 runs 13 residues. The V and J ends lost 7 bases and 4 bases respectively, with 12 bases between them. CDR3 nucleotides: TGTGCCAGCACAGGGTTAACGGCAGATACGCAGTATTTT. Encoded protein: CASTGLTADTQYF.

This clonotype turned up a few times. The V call is TRBV7-9, the J call TRBJ2-5; TRBD2 matches 10 bases. Trimming took 1 base from V and 2 from J; bases not matched to a gene: 4. CDR1 is SEHNR and CDR2 is FQNEAQ in the germline V gene (reference sequence). The CDR3 runs 16 residues. This CDR3 reads CASSLVASGRQETQYF. The CDR3 DNA follows: TGTGCCAGCAGCTTAGTAGCTAGCGGGAGACAAGAGACCCAGTACTTC. Supplemented by reference TRBV7-9 and TRBJ2-5, the full variable domain reads DTGVSQNPRHKITKRGQNVTFRCDPISEHNRLYWYRQTLGQGPEFLTYFQNEAQLEKSRLLSDRFSAERPKGSFSTLEIQRTEQGDSAMYLCASSLVASGRQETQYFGPGTRLLVL.

The rearrangement joins TRBV5-1 to TRBJ1-6; the D gene is possibly TRBD1 (5 bases). There are 17 residues in the CDR3. The germline gives CDR1 SGHRS, CDR2 YFSETQ. The V end lost 4 bases, the J end lost 6 bases, and 20 bases lay between the germline ends. CDR3 residues: CASSPTQMRGGNSPLHF. The CDR3 DNA reads TGCGCCAGCAGCCCGACTCAGATGCGGGGCGGTAATTCACCCCTCCACTTT.

This clonotype was seen repeatedly, ten times or more. The chain links TRBV28 to TRBJ1-4; weak D call: TRBD1 (6 bases). The CDR3 consists of 14 residues. V gave up 3 bases and J gave up 4 bases, with 9 bases separating them. Looked up from germline, CDR1 is MDHEN and CDR2 is SYDVKM. The DNA of the CDR3 is TGTGCCAGCAGTTTGAGAGGGGGTAATGAAAAACTGTTTTTT. Protein product: CASSLRGGNEKLFF.

There are a few counts of this clonotype. CDR3 amino acids: CASSTDMSSYEQYF. As DNA, the CDR3 is TGTGCCAGCTCAACGGACATGAGCTCCTACGAGCAGTACTTC. The chain couples TRBV18 to TRBJ2-7; D possibly corresponds to TRBD1 (5 bases). Deletions cut 5 bases from V and 0 bases from J, with 11 bases between. In germline, CDR1 is KGHSH, CDR2 LQKENI. The CDR3 spans 14 residues.